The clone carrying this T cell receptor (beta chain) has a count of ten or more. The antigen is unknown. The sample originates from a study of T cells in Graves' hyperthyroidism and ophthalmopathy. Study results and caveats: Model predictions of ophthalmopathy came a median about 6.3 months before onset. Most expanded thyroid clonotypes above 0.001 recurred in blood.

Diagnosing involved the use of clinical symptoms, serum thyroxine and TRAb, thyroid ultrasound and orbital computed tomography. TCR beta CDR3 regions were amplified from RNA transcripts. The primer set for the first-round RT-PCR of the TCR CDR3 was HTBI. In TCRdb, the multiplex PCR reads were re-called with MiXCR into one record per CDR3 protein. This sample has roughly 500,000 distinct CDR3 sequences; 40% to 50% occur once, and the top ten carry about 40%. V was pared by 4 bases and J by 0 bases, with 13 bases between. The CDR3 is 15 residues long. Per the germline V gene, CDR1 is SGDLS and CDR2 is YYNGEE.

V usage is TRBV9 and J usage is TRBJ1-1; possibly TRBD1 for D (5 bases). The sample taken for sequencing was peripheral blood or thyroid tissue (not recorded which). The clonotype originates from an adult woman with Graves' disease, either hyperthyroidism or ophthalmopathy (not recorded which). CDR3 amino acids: CASSPRDLMNTEAFF. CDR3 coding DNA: TGTGCCAGCAGCCCCCGGGACCTCATGAACACTGAAGCTTTCTTT.